These 23 T cell receptor beta chains were all obtained from the same sample, sequenced in a study of read filtering for tumor transcriptome and immune sequencing. Molecular barcoded adaptors covering alpha/delta and beta/gamma chains were used on approximately 440 ng RNA. TCRdb reanalysed the reads using MiXCR and keeps one entry per CDR3 protein. The top ten clones hold around 8.3% of a sample with more than 100,000 distinct CDR3 sequences, around 13% of them seen once. The sequenced sample was a population of CD138-negative cells sorted from bone marrow. The receptors were gathered from a donor at least 40 years old with multiple myeloma.

The genes are TRBV27 and TRBJ1-3; D not resolved. The CDR3 has 12 residues. The germline gives CDR1 MNHEY, CDR2 SMNVEV (reference sequence). V was trimmed by 4 bases and J by 2 bases, leaving 3 bases between them. CDR3 region: CASSSPGNTIYF. CDR3 nucleotides: TGTGCCAGCAGTTCCCCTGGAAACACCATATATTTT.

The V call is TRBV5-1, the J call TRBJ2-5; TRBD2 might be the D (5 bases). Germline V gives CDR1 SGHRS, CDR2 YFSETQ. CDR3 size: 14 residues. V lost 4 bases to trimming and J lost 7 bases, with 17 bases between them. CDR3 nucleotides: TGCGCCAGCAGCCCCGGACTGGGGTTGGGGACCCAGTACTTC. Translated: CASSPGLGLGTQYF. Based on the CDR3 plus reference TRBV5-1 and TRBJ2-5, the full variable domain is KAGVTQTPRYLIKTRGQQVTLSCSPISGHRSVSWYQQTPGQGLQFLFEYFSETQRNKGNFPGRFSGRQFSNSRSEMNVSTLELGDSALYLCASSPGLGLGTQYFGPGTRLLVL.

This clonotype was recorded at least ten times. The chain links TRBV10-3 to TRBJ2-6; the D is unclear. V was trimmed by 6 bases and J by 3 bases, leaving 3 bases between them. Germline-derived CDR1 and CDR2 are ENHRY and SYGVKD. The length of the CDR3 is 12 residues. CDR3 residues: CAISFGANVLTF. The CDR3, as DNA: TGTGCCATCAGCTTTGGGGCCAACGTCCTGACTTTC.

J is TRBJ1-1 and V is TRBV27, with D unclear. Germline V gene data show CDR1 as MNHEY and CDR2 as SMNVEV (reference sequence). V was trimmed by 7 bases and J by 7 bases, leaving 19 bases between them. The CDR3 length is 14 residues. The CDR3 loop is CASNPFRGRDEAFF. In DNA form, the CDR3 reads TGTGCCAGCAACCCCTTTAGAGGGAGAGATGAAGCTTTCTTT.

In its sample, this clonotype was seen many times. This chain connects TRBV5-1 to TRBJ2-1; perhaps TRBD1 as D (6 bases). The CDR3 extends over 14 amino acids. The germline V gene encodes CDR1 SGHRS and CDR2 YFSETQ. V lost 0 bases and J 4 bases, leaving 8 bases between the germline ends. The CDR3 DNA reads as TGCGCCAGCAGCTTGGGGGACACTTACAATGAGCAGTTCTTC. Encoded protein: CASSLGDTYNEQFF.

On this clonotype itself: Being one base from a much bigger clone, this may be a read error. This chain connects TRBV19 to TRBJ2-7; tentatively, D is TRBD1 (6 bases). Germline CDR1 reads LNHDA; CDR2 reads SQIVND (reference sequence). Trimming removed 5 bases at V and 4 bases at J, with 12 bases between. This CDR3 has 13 amino acids. DNA for the CDR3: TGTGCCAGTAGTGGTCAGGGGTTATACGAGCAGTACTTC. Protein product: CASSGQGLYEQYF.

This clonotype was seen at least ten times. The rearrangement joins TRBV27 to TRBJ2-7, with a possible D match to TRBD1 (6 bases). The CDR3 sequence is 13 residues long. Germline V CDR1 and CDR2: MNHEY, SMNVEV (reference sequence). V shed 2 bases and J shed 6 bases, with 11 bases lying between them. The CDR3 nucleotides read TGTGCCAGCAGTTTAACCACAGGGACCGAGCAGTACTTC. Its translation: CASSLTTGTEQYF.

This clonotype appeared many times. The V gene is TRBV5-1, the J gene TRBJ2-7; 8 bases map to TRBD1. This CDR3 is 13 amino acids long. From germline, CDR1 is SGHRS and CDR2 YFSETQ. After removal of 4 bases from V and 4 bases from J, the junction contained 4 bases not matched to a gene. In DNA form, the CDR3 reads TGCGCCAGCAGCCTGACAGGGGCTTACGAGCAGTACTTC. Residues: CASSLTGAYEQYF. The full variable domain, its missing parts supplied by reference TRBV5-1 and TRBJ2-7, is KAGVTQTPRYLIKTRGQQVTLSCSPISGHRSVSWYQQTPGQGLQFLFEYFSETQRNKGNFPGRFSGRQFSNSRSEMNVSTLELGDSALYLCASSLTGAYEQYFGPGTRLTVT.

To note about this clonotype: This may be a read error, as it is one base from a much larger clone. The J gene is TRBJ2-5, the V gene TRBV6-1; D remains ambiguous. The V and J ends lost 3 bases and 2 bases respectively, with 13 bases between them. The V gene's germline CDR1 is MNHNS and CDR2 SASEGT. The CDR3 loop spans 15 amino acids. CDR3 coding DNA: TGTGCCAGCAGTGATCCGGCAGGCTTACAAGAGACCCAGTACTTC. Its translation: CASSDPAGLQETQYF.

This clonotype was counted at least ten times. The V call is TRBV27, the J call TRBJ2-1; D possibly uses TRBD1 or TRBD2 (5 bases each). Germline CDR1 is MNHEY and CDR2 is SMNVEV (reference sequence). The CDR3 has 15 amino acids. Trimming pared 0 bases from V and 10 bases from J, leaving 16 bases between. Here the CDR3 DNA reads TGTGCCAGCAGTTTATCGCGGACTTTAGGGGCCGAGCAGTTCTTC. Protein sequence: CASSLSRTLGAEQFF.

This clonotype occurred many times. The rearrangement links TRBV6-5 to TRBJ2-4; D possibly corresponds to TRBD2 (6 bases). Germline CDR1 MNHEY, CDR2 SVGAGI. V shed 6 bases and J shed 0 bases, with 9 bases lying between them. This CDR3 contains 14 residues. The CDR3 sequence is CASSLSGAKNIQYF. DNA for the CDR3: TGTGCCAGCAGCCTTAGCGGAGCCAAAAACATTCAGTACTTC.

About this clonotype: A far larger clone is one nucleotide away, so this likely arose from a read error. V gene TRBV4-3 combines with J gene TRBJ2-2; perhaps TRBD2 as D (5 bases). The CDR3 runs 16 residues. From germline, CDR1 is LGHNA and CDR2 YSLEER. The CDR3: CASSQDVGGSAGELFF. The CDR3 bases are TGTGCCAGCAGCCAAGATGTTGGTGGGAGTGCCGGGGAGCTGTTTTTT.

The table lists this clonotype with many counts. This rearrangement joins TRBV6-5 to TRBJ2-6; 7 bases are shared with TRBD1. Losses at the gene ends were 5 bases for V and 0 bases for J; bases not matched to a gene: 13. Germline loops: CDR1 MNHEY, CDR2 SVGAGI. The CDR3 consists of 19 residues. CDR3 DNA sequence: TGTGCCAGCAGTCAGAGACGACAGGGCTACCGCTCTGGGGCCAACGTCCTGACTTTC. Amino acids: CASSQRRQGYRSGANVLTF.

This clonotype occurred many times. This rearrangement joins TRBV4-2 to TRBJ2-1, with 10 bases matching TRBD2. V lost 3 bases to trimming and J lost 2 bases; unmatched junction nucleotides: 4. Germline CDR1 LGHNA, CDR2 YNFKEQ. This CDR3 has 16 residues. The CDR3 sequence is CASSQRTSGTYNEQFF. As DNA, the CDR3 is TGTGCCAGCAGCCAGAGGACTAGCGGAACCTACAATGAGCAGTTCTTC.

This clonotype was recorded at least ten times. The gene calls are TRBV9 and TRBJ2-1; maybe TRBD1 (6 bases). Trimming left V 4 bases short and J 2 bases short, with 10 bases between. The length of the CDR3 is 14 residues. Per the germline V gene, CDR1 is SGDLS and CDR2 is YYNGEE. The DNA of the CDR3 is TGTGCCAGCAGCCCTCGGACAGCCTACAATGAGCAGTTCTTC. Amino acid sequence: CASSPRTAYNEQFF. The full variable domain, completed using reference TRBV9 and TRBJ2-1, is DSGVTQTPKHLITATGQRVTLRCSPRSGDLSVYWYQQSLDQGLQFLIQYYNGEERAKGNILERFSAQQFPDLHSELNLSSLELGDSALYFCASSPRTAYNEQFFGPGTRLTVL.

This clonotype has ten or more counts. The gene calls are TRBV7-8 and TRBJ2-2; 7 bases are shared with TRBD2. After removal of 4 bases from V and 5 bases from J, the junction contained 7 bases not matched to a gene. The length of the CDR3 is 15 residues. The germline gives CDR1 SGHVS, CDR2 FQNEAQ. For the CDR3, the DNA is TGTGCCAGCAGCTCCCTGGGGGGGGTTACCGGGGAGCTGTTTTTT. Translated: CASSSLGGVTGELFF.

This clonotype showed up many times. This chain links TRBV19 with TRBJ2-1; the match to TRBD2 covers 10 bases. The V segment lost 7 bases and the J segment 8 bases; nucleotides outside the gene matches: 8. The CDR3 sequence is 14 residues long. Germline-derived CDR1 and CDR2 are LNHDA and SQIVND (reference sequence). The CDR3 DNA reads as TGTGCCAGTATAGAGCGGGAGGGCCGCCATGAGCAGTTCTTC. As protein: CASIEREGRHEQFF.

This clonotype was found a few times. One base away lies a much larger clone, so this may be a sequencing read error. The rearrangement links TRBV6-5 to TRBJ2-3; D unresolved. CDR3 length equals 11 residues. The germline CDR1 and CDR2 sequences are MNHEY and SVGAGI. The CDR3 region has the DNA TGTACCAGCAGTTACGCAGATACGCAGTATTTT. Its translation is CTSSYADTQYF.

In this sample, this clonotype turned up many times. This chain joins TRBV2 and TRBJ2-1; TRBD1 is a possible D gene (6 bases). Germline lookup yields CDR1 SNHLY and CDR2 FYNNEI. V was pared by 7 bases and J by 13 bases, with 20 bases between. There are 13 residues in the CDR3. The CDR3 sequence: CASKGDDGGVQFF. In DNA, the CDR3 is TGTGCCAGCAAAGGGGACGATGGGGGCGTCCAGTTCTTC.

This clonotype was observed at least ten times. The rearrangement joins TRBV10-3 to TRBJ2-3, with 14 nucleotides matching TRBD2. The J segment lost 4 bases and the V segment lost 4 bases, leaving 4 bases of the junction unmatched. This CDR3 has 16 amino acids. From germline, CDR1 is ENHRY and CDR2 SYGVKD. This CDR3 is CAISVKTSGRADTQYF. The CDR3 DNA is TGTGCCATCAGTGTCAAGACTAGCGGGAGGGCAGATACGCAGTATTTT.

This clonotype was observed many times. The chain is built from TRBV11-3 and TRBJ2-1; TRBD2 agrees at 11 bases. CDR3 length equals 18 residues. V dropped 1 base and J dropped 4; count of bases not matched to a gene: 9. Per germline, CDR1 SGHNT and CDR2 YENEEA. Written as DNA, the CDR3 is TGTGCCAGCAGCTTAGGCTTGGAACTAGCGGGAGATTACAATGAGCAGTTCTTC. Translating gives CASSLGLELAGDYNEQFF.

The CDR3: CASSITSGSRSYEQYF. In nucleotides, the CDR3 is TGTGCCAGTAGTATTACTAGCGGGAGCCGGTCCTACGAGCAGTACTTC. This chain links TRBV19 with TRBJ2-7, with 11 bases lining up with TRBD2. The J segment lost 1 base and the V segment lost 3 bases, leaving 5 bases of the junction unmatched. Germline V gene sequence: CDR1 LNHDA, CDR2 SQIVND (reference sequence). The CDR3 runs to 16 residues. Complete variable domain (other parts from reference TRBV19 and TRBJ2-7): DGGITQSPKYLFRKEGQNVTLSCEQNLNHDAMYWYRQDPGQGLRLIYYSQIVNDFQKGDIAEGYSVSREKKESFPLTVTSAQKNPTAFYLCASSITSGSRSYEQYFGPGTRLTVT.

This clonotype appeared a few times. CDR3 nucleotide sequence: TGTGCCAGCAGCTTGGAGGACAGGGTTTCGTATGGCTACACCTTC. It encodes CASSLEDRVSYGYTF. The chain carries TRBV5-5 and TRBJ1-2; 8 bases align to TRBD1. The CDR3 sequence is 15 residues long. CDR1 and CDR2 from the germline V gene are SGHKS and YYEKEE (reference sequence). V shed 0 bases, J shed 5 bases, and the junction held 6 bases outside the gene matches.